Listed below are T cell receptor beta chains from one sample, sequenced in a study of identifying expanded T cells in peripheral blood. The method was immunoSEQ multiplex PCR; TCRdb's version includes in-frame clones alone and lacks a portion of them. Here the sample spans approximately 110,000 clones, approximately 90% being singletons. Sequencing was performed on blood. The receptors originated from a person between 18 and 75 years old in good health. Both conserved end residues are trimmed from each CDR3. D genes are given only for firm matches.

D: NA
V: TRBV18
J: TRBJ1-1
CDR3: ASSPQGQGNTEAF

D: NA
V: TRBV5-4
J: TRBJ2-5
CDR3: ASKETYQETQY

D: NA
V: TRBV5-6
J: TRBJ2-7
CDR3: ASSGIAGVYEQY

D: NA
V: TRBV4-3
J: TRBJ2-1
CDR3: ASSQDRVMVHEQF

D: NA
V: TRBV11-2
J: TRBJ2-7
CDR3: ASSSPTGTHEQY

D: NA
V: TRBV28
J: TRBJ2-5
CDR3: ASTTWSLLEPQY

D: NA
V: TRBV4-2
J: TRBJ2-5
CDR3: ASSQRGAVQETQY

D: NA
V: TRBV6-5
J: TRBJ1-1
CDR3: ASSYSRGTYEAF

D: NA
V: TRBV27
J: TRBJ2-2
CDR3: ASAAGLNTGELF

D: NA
V: TRBV4-3
J: TRBJ1-4
CDR3: ASSQERSPNEKLF

D: TRBD1
V: TRBV6-8
J: TRBJ2-7
CDR3: ASSYRRRTGTYEQY

D: TRBD2
V: TRBV6-1
J: TRBJ2-7
CDR3: ASRPGTSVYEQY

D: NA
V: TRBV20-1
J: TRBJ2-7
CDR3: SARDAVLQY

D: NA
V: TRBV2
J: TRBJ2-3
CDR3: ASSEAPADTQY

D: NA
V: TRBV2
J: TRBJ1-5
CDR3: ASSPDSLGNQPQH

D: NA
V: TRBV9
J: TRBJ2-2
CDR3: ASSAYGAGELF